This TCR beta chain stems from a study of T cell responses to AZD1222 COVID-19 vaccine. Using immunoSEQ multiplex PCR, the repertoire was profiled, and TCRdb retains in-frame clones only, with some absent. The sample holds more than 100,000 clones, 92% seen once. The CDR3 consists of 14 residues. Germline CDR1 reads LGHDT; CDR2 reads YNNKEL (reference sequence). The V end lost 4 bases, the J end lost 9 bases, and 16 bases lay between the germline ends. This chain uses TRBV3-1 (or the pseudogene TRBV3-2) with TRBJ2-1; D gene ambiguous. This clonotype originated in an adult who received the AZD1222 COVID-19 vaccine. The starting material was peripheral blood, obtained 28 days after the second AZD1222 dose. The CDR3, as DNA: TGTGCCAGCAGCCCCTTCCTCCCCAATAGTGAGCAGTTCTTC. Protein product: CASSPFLPNSEQFF.